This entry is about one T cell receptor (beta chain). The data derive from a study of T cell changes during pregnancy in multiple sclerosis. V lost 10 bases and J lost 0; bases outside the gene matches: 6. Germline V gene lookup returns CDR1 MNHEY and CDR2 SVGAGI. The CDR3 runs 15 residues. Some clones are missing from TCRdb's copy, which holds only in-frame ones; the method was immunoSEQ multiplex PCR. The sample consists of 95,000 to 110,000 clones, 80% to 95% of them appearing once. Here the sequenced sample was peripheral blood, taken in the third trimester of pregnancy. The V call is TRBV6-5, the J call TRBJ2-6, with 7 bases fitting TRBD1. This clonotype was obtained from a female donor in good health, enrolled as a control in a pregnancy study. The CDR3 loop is CATTRQGSGANVLTF. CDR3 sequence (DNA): TGTGCCACGACCAGACAGGGCTCTGGGGCCAACGTCCTGACTTTC.